One sample yielded the 9 T cell receptor beta chains listed below, sequenced in a study of spatial heterogeneity in lung cancer. Time point given: sample taken at primary tumor resection. TCRdb reprocessed the 5' RACE reads via MiXCR and lists one record per CDR3 protein. The sample contains 30,000 to 40,000 distinct CDR3 sequences, 5% to 6.5% of which appear only once. Here the sequenced sample was PBMCs, taken at surgery. Source of these receptors: a female donor with early-stage non-small cell lung cancer.

This clonotype showed up many times. The chain couples TRBV10-3 to TRBJ2-6, with D possibly being TRBD1 (6 bases). The germline V gene encodes CDR1 ENHRY and CDR2 SYGVKD. V was shortened by 4 bases and J by 0 bases, with 13 bases between the two germline ends. The CDR3 runs 17 residues. CDR3 in DNA: TGTGCCATCAGTGGACGGGACAAGAGCTCTGGGGCCAACGTCCTGACTTTC. Its protein product is CAISGRDKSSGANVLTF.

This clonotype was observed at least ten times. The chain couples TRBV24-1 to TRBJ2-2, with a tentative D call TRBD1 (5 bases). There are 13 residues in the CDR3. The ends were cut back, 3 bases at V and 6 bases at J, with 7 bases in the middle. CDR1 and CDR2 from the germline V gene are KGHDR and SFDVKD. The CDR3 here is CATSDQGPGELFF. The CDR3 region has the DNA TGTGCCACCAGTGATCAGGGCCCCGGGGAGCTGTTTTTT.

This clonotype was seen repeatedly, ten times or more. The V gene is TRBV20-1, the J gene TRBJ2-5, with 9 bases fitting TRBD2. This CDR3 is 15 amino acids long. The germline gives CDR1 DFQATT, CDR2 SNEGSKA (reference sequence). The V and J ends lost 6 bases and 5 bases, in that order; junction bases with no gene match: 13. CDR3 nucleotide sequence: TGCAGTGCCTTAACGACTAGCGGCTTTGGGGAGACCCAGTACTTC. It specifies CSALTTSGFGETQYF.

This clonotype showed up many times. The chain combines TRBV2 with TRBJ2-7, with D unclear. CDR3 length equals 16 residues. Germline CDR1 reads SNHLY; CDR2 reads FYNNEI. Trimming stripped 2 bases from V and 0 bases from J, with 14 bases between. The CDR3 reads CASSERRRGGSYEQYF. The CDR3 DNA follows: TGTGCCAGCAGTGAACGCCGGAGAGGTGGCTCCTACGAGCAGTACTTC.

At least ten counts were recorded for this clonotype. The rearrangement links TRBV6-2 or TRBV6-3 to TRBJ2-1; tentatively, D is TRBD2 (5 bases). V was pared by 2 bases and J by 5 bases, with 16 bases between. The CDR3 covers 16 residues. Per the germline V gene, CDR1 is MNHEY and CDR2 is SVGEGT. DNA of the CDR3: TGTGCCAGCAGTTACAATCGGCCCCCCGGGAACAATGAGCAGTTCTTC. This translates into CASSYNRPPGNNEQFF.

The sample holds many counts of this clonotype. The chain combines TRBV2 with TRBJ2-2; D may be TRBD1 (5 bases). Germline-derived CDR1 and CDR2 are SNHLY and FYNNEI. The CDR3 sequence is 14 residues long. Trimming shortened V by 7 bases and J by 9 bases, and 18 bases separated the two germline ends. CDR3 residues: CASKQVISARELFF. DNA of the CDR3: TGTGCCAGCAAACAGGTTATATCCGCCAGGGAGCTGTTTTTT.

V is TRBV5-4 and J is TRBJ1-1; 8 nucleotides line up with TRBD1. The junction had 5 bases not matched to a gene; V was cut back by 6 bases and J by 1 base. The CDR3 is 14 amino acids. CDR1 SGHNT and CDR2 YYREEE come from the germline V gene (reference sequence). CDR3 in amino acids: CASTPGGGNTEAFF. The CDR3 DNA is TGTGCCAGCACCCCAGGGGGCGGGAACACTGAAGCTTTCTTT.

This clonotype was found many times. J is TRBJ2-1 and V is TRBV29-1; D is possibly TRBD1 or TRBD2 (5 bases each). V was cut by 8 bases and J by 8 bases, with 16 bases left in between. Germline CDR1 SQVTM, CDR2 ANQGSEA. CDR3 size: 12 residues. The chain's CDR3 is CSSRDLSDEQFF. The CDR3 DNA reads as TGCAGCTCCAGGGACCTCTCGGATGAGCAGTTCTTC.

This clonotype was detected many times. The chain uses TRBV7-2 and TRBJ1-2; D perhaps matches TRBD1 (5 bases). Germline values: CDR1 SGHTA, CDR2 FQGNSA. The CDR3 runs 16 residues. V was pared by 1 base and J by 5 bases, with 17 bases between. The CDR3 reads CASSLEQAWYWYGYTF. CDR3 DNA sequence: TGTGCCAGCAGCTTAGAACAGGCCTGGTACTGGTATGGCTACACCTTC.